The count of the clone carrying this TCR beta chain is one. Libraries were prepared by immunoSEQ multiplex PCR; TCRdb keeps only in-frame clonotypes and omits some of them. The sample includes 200,000 or so clones, 84% of them seen just once. These data come from a study of blood T cell repertoires in COVID-19. The CDR3 contains 18 residues. Per germline, CDR1 MGHRA and CDR2 YSYEKL. The V and J ends lost 1 base and 9 bases respectively, with 25 bases between them. This receptor was taken from a man in his forties who had recovered from COVID-19. The sample consisted of PBMCs or T cells enriched from blood (not recorded which). J is TRBJ1-5 and V is TRBV4-1; possibly TRBD1 for D (6 bases). The CDR3 spells CASSQGVGARGAPGPQHF. CDR3 nucleotides: TGCGCCAGCAGCCAAGGGGTAGGGGCCAGGGGCGCACCCGGGCCCCAGCATTTT.